These T cell receptor beta chains were read from a single sample in a study of T cells in Graves' hyperthyroidism and ophthalmopathy. TCRdb ran MiXCR on the multiplex PCR reads and lists one entry per CDR3 protein. The repertoire includes under 400,000 distinct CDR3 sequences, roughly 13% of them detected once, and roughly 11% sits in the top ten. Material: blood. All receptors derive from an older woman with Graves' hyperthyroidism. The conserved cysteine and the conserved F or W are not part of the CDR3 here. Size tells how often a clone was seen (once, few, many) or the class of an expanded clone, and some rows leave it out.

cdr3_aa | j_call | v_call | clone_size | cdr3_length
ASSPPYPRGRGEQY | TRBJ2-7 | TRBV18 | many | 14
ASSLGQGGFTGELF | TRBJ2-2 | TRBV6-2/TRBV6-3 | many | 14
ASSVNAGGNYGYT | TRBJ1-2 | TRBV9 | once | 13
ASSQDFRTPRYGYT | TRBJ1-2 | TRBV4-1 | few | 14
SVAGFPNYGYT | TRBJ1-2 | TRBV29-1 | few | 11
ASSKPGLAVSYEQY | TRBJ2-7 | TRBV10-1 | many | 14
ASRPGTERRDTQY | TRBJ2-3 | TRBV5-1 | many | 13
ASSLVLAEQF | TRBJ2-1 | TRBV12-3/TRBV12-4 | - | 10
ASSGLARVISSTDTQY | TRBJ2-3 | TRBV2 | many | 16
ASSVGGTNQPQH | TRBJ1-5 | TRBV2 | many | 12
ASSLSGAGGYT | TRBJ1-2 | TRBV5-1 | - | 11
ASSGEVVSDTQY | TRBJ2-3 | TRBV6-1 | - | 12
ASSLPGHAANTGELF | TRBJ2-2 | TRBV2 | many | 15
ASSLRGGSADTQY | TRBJ2-3 | TRBV11-2 | many | 13
ASSQDWGLAGADTQY | TRBJ2-3 | TRBV4-1 | few | 15
ASSLDGRATNEKLF | TRBJ1-4 | TRBV19 | - | 14
ASSYDGGNQPQH | TRBJ1-5 | TRBV6-5 | many | 12
ASSEFVQNNQPQH | TRBJ1-5 | TRBV6-1 | - | 13